The entry below gives a single T cell receptor beta chain sequence along with its context. Its antigen remains unidentified. The record has no base qualities; no much larger clone is one base away. The sample's time point label is to be understood as: about 28 days (+/-7) after the second vaccine dose. The sample's treatment or condition label, in plain terms: meningococcal conjugate vaccine given as trial control. Samples from vaccinated people were obtained from the UK trials COV001 and COV002, which included a single-blind randomized controlled phase 2/3 trial of AZD1222 (ChAdOx1 nCoV-19) in healthy adults. For TCRbeta chain sequencing, PBMC samples were collected from trial participants at day 0 and at day 28 after the second dose. The CDR3 regions of human TCRbeta chains were analyzed by immunosequencing. In the authors' own workflow: TCRs in the repertoires were matched against a reference library of SARS-CoV-2-specific TCRs that had been generated with the MIRA antigen-specificity platform. Breadth meant the fraction of unique TCRs that were SARS-CoV-2-associated, whereas depth meant the fraction of total T cells that were SARS-CoV-2-associated. Using the MIRA data, each spike-specific TCR was mapped to the spike region that the TCR reacts to and placed in a CD4 or CD8 class. Log10-transformed breadth and depth values were compared by one-way ANOVA with Sidak's multiple comparisons tests. TCRdb limited this immuneACCESS table to in-frame rearrangements with V and J called. A share of clones is missing; checked studies link under half to unresolved V genes, and the rest is unexplained. V and J calls and clone size come straight from that table; D and trimming were deduced from the DNA. For this sample there are roughly 200,000 clones; around 94% appear just once. The top ten hold over 1.5% of the sample.

Inclusive of the bounding cysteine and phenylalanine, the CDR3 is 11 residues long. Of the read, only the CDR3 DNA is kept; its 33 bases are in frame from base 1. The germline ends are 7 bases apart after V is trimmed by 3 bases and J by 13 bases. The germline V gene (reference sequence) supplies CDR1 SEHNR and CDR2 FQNEAQ. The data belong to a study of T cell responses to AZD1222 COVID-19 vaccine (dated by TCRdb to the early 2020s). About the full investigation: A total of approximately 230 trial participants underwent TCR sequencing, of whom about 200 received two doses of AZD1222 and around 25 received two doses of the MenACWY control vaccine. Trial participants were enrolled by age into subgroups of 18-55, 56-69 and 70-plus years, and around 140, 26 and 57 TCR-sequenced participants, respectively, were included in these subgroups.

On the study overall, not on this receptor specifically: Most participants were white British and females outnumbered males, and the authors suggested that clonal diversity may have been underestimated. Vaccine-associated CD4 TCRs spanned the whole spike protein, with dominant responses in regions 160-218 and 743-854. In the small 56-69-year group, the increase in depth fell short of significance, most likely because of low power. Only six AZD1222 recipients were SARS-CoV-2 seropositive at baseline, limiting conclusions about previously exposed vaccinees. After two AZD1222 doses, spike-specific TCR breadth and depth were significantly higher than at day 0 and than in MenACWY recipients. Epitopes outside the regions mutated in the B.1.351 and B.1.1.7 variants were reportedly recognized by nearly half of the unique spike-specific TCRs. No day 14 peak-response samples were available, so repertoires were characterized only after the peak T cell response.

The origin of this receptor is an adult who received the MenACWY meningococcal vaccine as a control. The chain links TRBV7-9 with TRBJ1-6; the D gene is perhaps TRBD1, from 5 matching bases. The sequencing here drew on peripheral blood, taken 28 days after the second dose of the MenACWY control vaccine. The DNA is as follows: TGTGCCAGCAGCTTCGGGGACCCCCTCCACTTT. It is translated as CASSFGDPLHF.